The clone carrying this TCR beta chain was recorded once. Its antigen is as yet unknown. The sample belongs to a study of a mutant IDH1 vaccine in newly diagnosed glioma. Study background: The therapy given earlier, which was standard therapy, consisted of radiotherapy, temozolomide, or both, and most of the patients received both. The study held visit V12 at week 35 and visit V13 at week 47.

Time point reported: week 47, end of study. In every dose of vaccine, 300 ug of mutant IDH1 20-mer peptide was given alongside topical imiquimod. Sequenced by immunoSEQ multiplex PCR; TCRdb stores in-frame clones only, minus some. The sample holds approximately 56,000 clones, about 79% seen once. This clonotype was sampled from a man between 45 and 60 years old with glioma. Material: PBMCs, obtained from a glioma patient whose treatment included an IDH1 peptide vaccine.

CDR3: CASSLGTGRDEQYF. CDR3 sequence (DNA): TGTGCCAGTAGCCTGGGGACAGGGCGTGACGAGCAGTACTTC. The rearrangement uses TRBV19 and TRBJ2-7, with 9 nucleotides matching TRBD1. This CDR3 spans 14 amino acids. Germline V gives CDR1 LNHDA, CDR2 SQIVND (reference sequence). V lost 6 bases to trimming and J lost 5 bases; unmatched junction nucleotides: 8.